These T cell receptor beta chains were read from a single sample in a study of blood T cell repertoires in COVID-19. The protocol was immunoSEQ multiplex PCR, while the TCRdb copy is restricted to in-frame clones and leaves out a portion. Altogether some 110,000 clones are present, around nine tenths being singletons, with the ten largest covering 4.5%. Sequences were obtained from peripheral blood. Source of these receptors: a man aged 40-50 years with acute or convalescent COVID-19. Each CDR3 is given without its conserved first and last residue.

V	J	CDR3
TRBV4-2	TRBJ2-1	ASSQGQAGGEQF
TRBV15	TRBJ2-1	ATSRRQGIDDEQF
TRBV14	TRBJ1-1	ASSLMNTEAF
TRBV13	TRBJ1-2	ASKSRAHYGYT
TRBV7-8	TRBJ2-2	ASSARLGNTGELF
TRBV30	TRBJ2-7	AWTSGQGAYEQY
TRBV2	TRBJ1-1	ASSRTGNTEAF
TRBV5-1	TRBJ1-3	ASSLGQGGNTIY
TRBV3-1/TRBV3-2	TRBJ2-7	ASSHTNPGLAGREQY
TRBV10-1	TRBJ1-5	ASLNYSNQPQH
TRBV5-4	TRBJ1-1	ASSLRQGNTEAF
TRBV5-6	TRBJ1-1	ASSSGTGGLGTEAF
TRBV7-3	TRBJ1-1	ASSQVRDTEAF
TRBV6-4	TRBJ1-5	ASSKTGGQPQH
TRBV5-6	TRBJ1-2	ASSSDSYGYT
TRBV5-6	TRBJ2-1	ASSYRGEQF
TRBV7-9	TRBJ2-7	ATTREGPSEQY
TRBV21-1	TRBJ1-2	ASSKWTGEGGYT
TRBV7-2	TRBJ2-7	ASSRNPSGSYEQY
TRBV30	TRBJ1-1	AWTRDRGHTEAF
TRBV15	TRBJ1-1	ATSRDSATEAF
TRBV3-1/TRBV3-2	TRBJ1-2	ASSRGWGEANYGYT
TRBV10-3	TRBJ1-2	AIRGGQGEGYT